This T cell receptor (beta chain) comes out of a study of blood T cell repertoires in COVID-19 (dated by TCRdb to 2018 to 2021). About the full investigation: The collaborator samples originated in the United States, Italy and Spain and spanned the acute and convalescent phases of COVID-19. Deeply sampled blood TCRbeta repertoires from subjects exposed to, actively infected with, or recovered from COVID-19 were included in the dataset. HLA class I and class II types, where available, came from metadata supplied by the sample provider rather than from assay-based typing. The samples were drawn from the first 160 participants of the ongoing ImmuneRACE study and from 1,200 or so subjects provided by 6 global collaborators. Sample metadata almost always included a de-identified subject ID, COVID-19 status, age in years and sex. The repertoires were made available in a free public database intended to serve as a resource for research on the immune response to SARS-CoV-2. The prospective study material was composed of cDNA or gDNA derived from T cells, B-cell-depleted T cells, or PBMCs.

The immunoSEQ Assay, a bias-controlled multiplex PCR, was used to amplify TCRbeta CDR3 regions from genomic DNA. In the original analysis: Within the assay, amplification of reference gene primers was used to estimate how many nucleated cells each sample contained. To quantify the absolute abundance of each unique TCRbeta CDR3 rearrangement, sequence reads were collapsed and filtered. For each sample, productive Simpson clonality was calculated as the square root of Simpson's diversity index across productive rearrangements. This immuneACCESS table, as held by TCRdb, lists in-frame sequences with V and J called but not all clones. Of the missing ones, under half trace to an unresolved V gene in checked studies; the others have no known cause. The V and J calls and the clone size are those of that table, but D and trimming were determined from the DNA. This sample lists roughly 280,000 clones; more than 80% were detected once. Clones ranked in the top ten supply roughly 4.3% of the sample.

Here is what the overall study found, with its caveats: The quantity of clinical and demographic metadata differed by source and by participant and was supplied without curation.

From its cysteine to its phenylalanine, the CDR3 spans 14 amino acids. Only the CDR3 DNA is retained, 42 bases long and in frame from the first base. Unmatched junction bases come to 8, with V trimmed by 6 bases and J by 4 bases. In the germline V gene, CDR1 corresponds to MNHEY and CDR2 to SVGAGI. A few counts support this clone. Its antigen is not yet known. One base away there is no much larger clone; base qualities are not given. Participants in the prospective study were aged roughly 18 to 90 years, lived in 20 to 30 United States geographic areas, and enrolled through a virtual design. In the prospective study, participants were assigned to cohorts based on the clinical history participants reported in a screening survey and a study questionnaire. Mobile phlebotomists in the prospective study collected whole blood, serum and a nasopharyngeal or oropharyngeal swab from every participant. Participants in the prospective study had the option to provide additional blood draws and questionnaires over a roughly two-month period. Before DNA extraction, prospective study blood samples were shipped either frozen or at room temperature.

The receptor comes from a woman in her twenties or thirties with acute COVID-19. Recombination joined TRBV6-5 with TRBJ1-2; 7 bases in the junction line up with TRBD1. Sequenced sample: PBMCs or T cells enriched from blood (not recorded which). CDR3 loop: CASRYRTGSYGYTF. The DNA sequence is TGTGCCAGCAGATACCGGACAGGAAGCTATGGCTACACCTTC.